Listed here are 24 T cell receptor beta chains from one sample, sequenced in a study of cytomegalovirus exposure and HLA in healthy donors. The PCR ran on 60 Vbeta and 13 Jbeta primers. Assay used: immunoSEQ multiplex PCR; TCRdb lists only in-frame clones, some missing. Its listing shows 140,000 to 150,000 clones. Sample: PBMCs. The receptors were gathered from a male donor in good health and CMV-seronegative.

This sequence joins TRBV30 and TRBJ1-2; the D gene is possibly TRBD1 (5 bases). V gave up 5 bases and J gave up 7 bases, with 11 bases separating them. Per germline, CDR1 GTSNPN and CDR2 SVGIG (reference sequence). The CDR3 length is 11 residues. The CDR3 spells CAWGHSPGYTF. CDR3 nucleotide sequence: TGTGCCTGGGGACATTCTCCTGGCTACACCTTC.

The DNA of the CDR3 is TGTGCCAGTAGTTATCCAGGGGTCCAACAAAACATTCAGTACTTC. Protein: CASSYPGVQQNIQYF. V is TRBV19 and J is TRBJ2-4, with D perhaps TRBD1 (6 bases). The CDR3 loop spans 15 amino acids. Trimming pared 5 bases from V and 5 bases from J, leaving 16 bases between. In germline, CDR1 is LNHDA, CDR2 SQIVND (reference sequence).

The chain employs TRBV7-2 and TRBJ2-5, with no clear D. Germline CDR1 reads SGHTA; CDR2 reads FQGNSA. CDR3 length: 14 amino acids. The V end was cut by 0 bases, the J end by 2 bases, with 7 bases between. CDR3 nucleotides: TGTGCCAGCAGCTTAGCGTCACTACAAGAGACCCAGTACTTC. Amino acid sequence: CASSLASLQETQYF.

This chain joins TRBV6-6 and TRBJ1-1; D gene uncertain. Looked up from germline, CDR1 is MNHNY and CDR2 is SVGAGI (reference sequence). With 5 bases removed from V and 4 bases from J, the gap between germline ends came to 8 bases. This CDR3 has 12 amino acids. In DNA form, the CDR3 reads TGTGCCAGCAGTGTACTCGGCACTGAAGCTTTCTTT. Translating it yields CASSVLGTEAFF.

The CDR3 loop is CASSDTRTEAFF. Written as DNA, the CDR3 is TGTGCCAGCAGCGATACTCGTACTGAAGCTTTCTTT. The genes are TRBV28 and TRBJ1-1; D gene ambiguous. V shed 6 bases and J shed 5 bases, with 10 bases lying between them. The CDR3 runs to 12 residues. Germline loops: CDR1 MDHEN, CDR2 SYDVKM.

The V call is TRBV5-6, the J call TRBJ2-7; TRBD2 might be the D (6 bases). V lost 4 bases and J 1 base, leaving 15 bases between the germline ends. Germline values: CDR1 SGHDT, CDR2 YYEEEE. This CDR3 has 15 amino acids. CDR3 residues: CASSILGGSSYEQYF. The CDR3 nucleotides read TGTGCCAGCAGCATCCTTGGGGGGTCGTCCTACGAGCAGTACTTC.

The CDR3: CAIRSQGNQPQHF. CDR3 nucleotides: TGTGCCATCCGGTCACAGGGGAATCAGCCCCAGCATTTT. V gene TRBV28 combines with J gene TRBJ1-5; 7 positions match TRBD1. Trimming took 10 bases from V and 4 from J; bases not matched to a gene: 7. This CDR3 is built from 13 residues. Germline V gene data show CDR1 as MDHEN and CDR2 as SYDVKM.

The chain links TRBV6-1 to TRBJ2-7, with D perhaps matching TRBD1 (6 bases). This CDR3 spans 13 amino acids. The germline CDR1 and CDR2 sequences are MNHNS and SASEGT. V lost 7 bases, J lost 2 bases, and 12 bases lay in between. The CDR3 sequence is CASTRDMTYEQYF. CDR3 nucleotides: TGTGCCAGCACCCGGGACATGACCTACGAGCAGTACTTC.

The chain uses TRBV11-3 and TRBJ1-1; TRBD1 might be the D (6 bases). CDR1 and CDR2 from the germline V gene are SGHNT and YENEEA. V was cut by 4 bases and J by 12 bases, with 18 bases left in between. CDR3 length: 13 residues. CDR3 amino acids: CASSSNPLGGTFF. The CDR3 DNA reads TGTGCCAGCAGCTCCAATCCCCTAGGGGGAACTTTCTTT.

In regard to this clone: Other DNA sequences in the same sample also yield this CDR3. The V and J genes are TRBV6-5 and TRBJ2-1, with 8 bases matching TRBD2. The CDR3 is 15 residues long. Germline lookup yields CDR1 MNHEY and CDR2 SVGAGI. Trimming removed 5 bases from V and 1 base from J; junction bases left unmatched: 4. CDR3 sequence: CASSPLAGSYNEQFF. The DNA of the CDR3 is TGTGCCAGCAGTCCGCTAGCGGGTTCCTACAATGAGCAGTTCTTC.

The gene calls are TRBV6-1 and TRBJ1-5, with D unclear. This CDR3 spans 18 amino acids. Germline-derived CDR1 and CDR2 are MNHNS and SASEGT. Between the trimmed V and J ends, which lost 2 bases and 0 bases, there was a span of 17 bases. For the CDR3, the DNA is TGTGCCAGCAGTGAAAGGAGGAACAGCCAATATAGCAATCAGCCCCAGCATTTT. It specifies CASSERRNSQYSNQPQHF.

The chain uses TRBV9 and TRBJ2-1, with 8 bases identical to TRBD2. This CDR3 is 15 amino acids long. J was trimmed by 7 bases and V by 0 bases; bases with no gene match: 6. The V gene's germline CDR1 is SGDLS and CDR2 YYNGEE. This chain's CDR3 is CASSVVLAGGNEQFF. The DNA of the CDR3 is TGTGCCAGCAGCGTAGTCTTGGCGGGAGGTAATGAGCAGTTCTTC.

This chain links TRBV27 with TRBJ2-2; D may be TRBD2 (5 bases). V dropped 5 bases and J dropped 0 bases, with 16 bases sitting between them. Per germline, CDR1 MNHEY and CDR2 SMNVEV (reference sequence). The CDR3 is 17 amino acids. CDR3 in amino acids: CASSPRGLAANTGELFF. The CDR3 DNA follows: TGTGCCAGCAGTCCCCGGGGTTTGGCGGCGAACACCGGGGAGCTGTTTTTT.

This chain uses TRBV30 with TRBJ2-3; maybe TRBD2 (5 bases). Germline values: CDR1 GTSNPN, CDR2 SVGIG (reference sequence). The germline V and J ends were trimmed by 0 bases and 4 bases, with 14 bases remaining between them. CDR3 length: 15 residues. For the CDR3, the DNA is TGTGCCTGGAGTGTACCCCCGGAGGAACCAGATACGCAGTATTTT. This codes for CAWSVPPEEPDTQYF.

The CDR3 nucleotides read TGTGCCAGCAGTGACACTCTAATGCGGGGGAACACTGAAGCTTTCTTT. Translation gives CASSDTLMRGNTEAFF. The chain uses TRBV6-4 and TRBJ1-1; D is unresolved. The CDR3 has 16 amino acids. CDR1 and CDR2 (germline): MRHNA, SNTAGT. The germline V and J ends were trimmed by 2 bases and 1 base, with 14 bases remaining between them.

V usage is TRBV5-6 and J usage is TRBJ2-7; D possibly corresponds to TRBD2 (6 bases). The CDR3 is 13 amino acids. Trimming stripped 4 bases from V and 1 base from J, with 9 bases between. The germline V gene encodes CDR1 SGHDT and CDR2 YYEEEE. The CDR3 coding sequence is TGTGCCAGCAGCGTCGGGACTTCCTACGAGCAGTACTTC. It specifies CASSVGTSYEQYF.

This chain uses TRBV18 with TRBJ1-3; D not certain. This CDR3 is built from 18 residues. Germline V gives CDR1 KGHSH, CDR2 LQKENI. With 3 bases removed from V and 7 bases from J, the gap between germline ends came to 25 bases. The CDR3 nucleotides read TGTGCCAGCTCACCCAACTGGAGACGGATACCTCTTAGTAACACCATATATTTT. It encodes CASSPNWRRIPLSNTIYF.

The genes are TRBV5-4 and TRBJ2-7; D is perhaps TRBD1 (6 bases). The CDR3 has 17 amino acids. Germline V gene data show CDR1 as SGHNT and CDR2 as YYREEE (reference sequence). Trimming took 0 bases from V and 1 from J, leaving 17 bases between them. The CDR3 protein is CASSLGGQGGVSYEQYF. DNA of the CDR3: TGTGCCAGCAGCTTGGGTGGACAAGGGGGAGTTTCCTACGAGCAGTACTTC. Filled out from reference TRBV5-4 and TRBJ2-7, the complete variable domain reads ETGVTQSPTHLIKTRGQQVTLRCSSQSGHNTVSWYQQALGQGPQFIFQYYREEENGRGNFPPRFSGLQFPNYSSELNVNALELDDSALYLCASSLGGQGGVSYEQYFGPGTRLTVT.

The chain has TRBV9 and TRBJ2-1; D might be TRBD1 (6 bases). This CDR3 contains 16 residues. Trimming left V 1 base short and J 5 bases short, with 16 bases between. Germline-derived CDR1 and CDR2 are SGDLS and YYNGEE. CDR3 sequence: CASSVPREGGNNEQFF. CDR3 DNA: TGTGCCAGCAGCGTACCGAGGGAAGGGGGTAACAATGAGCAGTTCTTC.

J is TRBJ1-5 and V is TRBV7-8; no clear D. This CDR3 is 16 amino acids long. Germline CDR1 reads SGHVS; CDR2 reads FQNEAQ. Trimming left V 5 bases short and J 2 bases short, with 16 bases between. The CDR3 sequence: CASSRISSIGNQPQHF. The CDR3 bases are TGTGCCAGCAGCCGAATATCCTCAATAGGCAATCAGCCCCAGCATTTT. Complete variable domain (other parts from reference TRBV7-8 and TRBJ1-5): GAGVSQSPRYKVAKRGQDVALRCDPISGHVSLFWYQQALGQGPEFLTYFQNEAQLDKSGLPSDRFFAERPEGSVSTLKIQRTQQEDSAVYLCASSRISSIGNQPQHFGDGTRLSIL.

The rearrangement uses TRBV5-1 and TRBJ1-4; D may be TRBD1 (6 bases). Germline loops: CDR1 SGHRS, CDR2 YFSETQ. The V gene lost 2 bases and the J gene lost 11 bases, with 13 bases spanning the gap. The CDR3 spans 13 residues. The CDR3 protein is CASSLGRGEKLFF. CDR3 nucleotides: TGCGCCAGCAGCTTAGGGAGGGGGGAGAAACTGTTTTTT. The whole variable domain, filled in from reference TRBV5-1 and TRBJ1-4, reads KAGVTQTPRYLIKTRGQQVTLSCSPISGHRSVSWYQQTPGQGLQFLFEYFSETQRNKGNFPGRFSGRQFSNSRSEMNVSTLELGDSALYLCASSLGRGEKLFFGSGTQLSVL.

V gene TRBV7-9 combines with J gene TRBJ1-1, with D possibly matching TRBD1 (5 bases). The CDR3 covers 13 residues. Looked up from germline, CDR1 is SEHNR and CDR2 is FQNEAQ (reference sequence). Trimming took off 5 bases at V and 0 bases at J, with 7 bases between the two ends. CDR3 loop: CASSATVNTEAFF. As DNA, the CDR3 is TGTGCCAGCAGCGCGACAGTGAACACTGAAGCTTTCTTT.

The chain recombines TRBV7-8 with TRBJ1-1, with D tentatively TRBD1 (6 bases). V lost 1 base and J lost 7, with 13 bases in between. Germline CDR1 SGHVS, CDR2 FQNEAQ. CDR3 size: 14 residues. The CDR3 DNA reads TGTGCCAGCAGCTTAGAGCGTACAGGGCGTGAAGCTTTCTTT. Its translation is CASSLERTGREAFF.

The J gene is TRBJ2-7, the V gene TRBV6-1, with 10 bases fitting TRBD1. Trimming at V came to 6 bases and at J to 6 bases, leaving 11 bases not matched to a gene. There are 15 residues in the CDR3. Germline CDR1 reads MNHNS; CDR2 reads SASEGT. The CDR3: CASRPARQGAFEQYF. The CDR3 coding sequence is TGTGCCAGCAGACCGGCGAGACAGGGGGCTTTCGAGCAGTACTTC.